This TCR beta chain was documented in a study of blood T cell repertoires in COVID-19. Study background: Both acute and convalescent COVID-19 samples were obtained from the United States, Italy and Spain. From T cells, B-cell-depleted T cells, or PBMCs came the material, which was cDNA or gDNA.

Repertoires were generated with immunoSEQ multiplex PCR, while TCRdb's copy carries only in-frame clones and drops some. The table shows fewer than 450,000 clones, with around 88% occurring only once. This CDR3 contains 13 residues. Germline CDR1 and CDR2: MNHEY and SVGAGI. Deletions cut 0 bases from V and 5 bases from J, with 8 bases between. Enrollment of patients from Seattle took place during active infection, with longitudinal follow-up. The rearrangement uses TRBV6-5 and TRBJ2-7, with TRBD1 as a possible D gene (5 bases). The TCR comes from a woman aged 50 to 65 with COVID-19, enrolled during active disease. The sample was peripheral blood. CDR3 in amino acids: CASSYSQGNEQYF. CDR3 nucleotides: TGTGCCAGCAGTTACTCGCAGGGAAACGAGCAGTACTTC.